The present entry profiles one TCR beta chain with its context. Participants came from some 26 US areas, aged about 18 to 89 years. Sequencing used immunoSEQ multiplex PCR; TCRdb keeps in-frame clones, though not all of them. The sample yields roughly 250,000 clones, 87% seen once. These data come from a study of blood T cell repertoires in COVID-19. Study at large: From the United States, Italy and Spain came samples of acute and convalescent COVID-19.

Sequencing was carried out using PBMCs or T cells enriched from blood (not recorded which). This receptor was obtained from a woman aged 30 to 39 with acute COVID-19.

The CDR3 spells CASSTRGLAGSGGELFF. The CDR3 coding sequence is TGTGCCAGCAGTACCCGGGGACTAGCGGGGTCCGGCGGGGAGCTGTTTTTT. J is TRBJ2-2 and V is TRBV2; the match to TRBD2 covers 13 bases. CDR1 and CDR2 from the germline V gene are SNHLY and FYNNEI. CDR3 size: 17 residues. Germline trimming cut 5 bases from V and 7 bases from J; bases unmatched to any gene: 10.